In its sample, the clone carrying this T cell receptor (beta chain) was seen many times. This specimen comes from a study of blood T cell repertoires in COVID-19. V lost 1 base to trimming and J lost 6 bases, with 16 bases between them. CDR1 is SEHNR and CDR2 is FQNEAQ in the germline V gene (reference sequence). The CDR3 runs to 16 residues. Per the study methods: For nucleated cells, counts were estimated from reference gene primer amplification. TCRdb's table, derived via immunoSEQ multiplex PCR, lists solely in-frame clones and lacks some. For V, J and clone size, that table is used; D and trimming come from the DNA. The sample has roughly 170,000 clones, about nine tenths seen once.

The chain couples TRBV7-9 to TRBJ1-5; D might be TRBD1 (5 bases). Sequenced: peripheral blood. The TCR comes from a man aged 65 to 85 with active or convalescent COVID-19. The CDR3 DNA is TGTGCCAGCAGCTTAGGGGCTACAGGCCGGCCTCAGCCCCAGCATTTT. As protein: CASSLGATGRPQPQHF.